The rows below give T cell receptor beta chains drawn from one sample of a study of CD8 T cells in ankylosing spondylitis. TCRdb redid the calling of the 5' RACE reads with MiXCR, one entry per CDR3 protein. The repertoire holds around 770,000 distinct CDR3 sequences, with around a fifth as singletons. Sequenced material: blood, either unsorted or a sorted T cell fraction (not recorded which). These receptors all stem from a male donor with ankylosing spondylitis. CDR3s include the opening cysteine and the closing phenylalanine or tryptophan. D genes are given only for firm matches. Only part of the rows carry a size: once, few, many, or a class if the clone is expanded.

>TRBJ1-5|15|few|TRBV5-1|-
CASSSGAGINQPQHF
TGCGCCAGCAGCTCCGGTGCAGGGATTAATCAGCCCCAGCATTTT
>TRBJ1-2|17|-|TRBV28|-
CASSDPTPREVGHGYTF
TGTGCCAGCAGCGACCCAACTCCGAGAGAGGTGGGACATGGCTACACCTTC
>TRBJ2-1|14|few|TRBV4-3|-
CASSQDSRNNEQFF
TGCGCCAGCAGCCAAGATTCCCGAAACAATGAGCAGTTCTTC
>TRBJ1-6|15|-|TRBV9|TRBD1
CASSGDRGNNSPLHF
TGTGCCAGCAGCGGTGACAGGGGGAATAATTCACCCCTCCACTTT
>TRBJ1-4|13|-|TRBV6-6|-
CASRGSTNEKLFF
TGTGCCAGCAGAGGCTCAACTAATGAAAAACTGTTTTTT
>TRBJ1-6|17|few|TRBV2|-
CASSPQAGTSFNSPLHF
TGTGCCAGCAGTCCCCAAGCTGGGACATCTTTTAATTCACCCCTCCACTTT
>TRBJ2-2|16|-|TRBV5-1|TRBD2
CASSFTSGTNTGELFF
TGCGCCAGCAGCTTCACTAGCGGGACGAACACCGGGGAGCTGTTTTTT
>TRBJ2-7|15|-|TRBV5-1|-
CASSLVVSPTSEQYF
TGCGCCAGCAGCTTGGTGGTATCCCCCACTAGCGAGCAGTACTTC
>TRBJ1-1|14|-|TRBV6-1|TRBD1
CASSRTGSGTEAFF
TGTGCCAGTTCCAGGACAGGGAGTGGCACTGAAGCTTTCTTT
>TRBJ2-1|14|-|TRBV20-1|TRBD2
CSAKLAAPGEEQFF
TGCAGTGCTAAACTAGCGGCCCCGGGAGAAGAGCAGTTCTTC
>TRBJ2-7|14|-|TRBV28|-
CASSTGMEADEQYF
TGTGCCAGCAGTACAGGGATGGAGGCCGACGAGCAGTACTTC
>TRBJ2-1|17|-|TRBV30|TRBD2
CAWPYPGGLAGANEQFF
TGTGCCTGGCCATACCCCGGGGGACTAGCGGGTGCAAATGAGCAGTTCTTC
>TRBJ1-5|14|many|TRBV6-1|-
CASSPDLSNQPQHF
TGTGCCAGCAGTCCTGACCTTAGCAATCAGCCCCAGCATTTT
>TRBJ1-4|16|-|TRBV20-1|TRBD1
CSARGTGYTTNEKLFF
TGCAGTGCTAGGGGGACAGGGTATACCACTAATGAAAAACTGTTTTTT
>TRBJ2-7|15|-|TRBV12-3/TRBV12-4|TRBD1
CASSLGQGRDYEQYF
TGTGCCAGCAGTTTGGGACAGGGCAGGGACTACGAGCAGTACTTC
>TRBJ2-3|13|few|TRBV15|TRBD2
CATSISGGDTQYF
TGTGCCACCAGCATCTCGGGGGGGGATACGCAGTATTTT
>TRBJ1-2|14|many|TRBV29-1|-
CSVEGRGINYGYTF
TGCAGCGTTGAGGGTCGGGGGATCAACTATGGCTACACCTTC
>TRBJ2-5|13|few|TRBV20-1|-
CSARVQGTQTQYF
TGCAGTGCTAGAGTTCAGGGGACCCAGACCCAGTACTTC
>TRBJ1-6|14|-|TRBV12-3/TRBV12-4|-
CASSFFQANSPLHF
TGTGCCAGCAGTTTTTTTCAGGCTAATTCACCCCTCCACTTT
>TRBJ2-7|14|few|TRBV9|-
CASSVVGSSYEQYF
TGTGCCAGCAGCGTAGTTGGGAGCTCCTACGAGCAGTACTTC
>TRBJ2-5|13|few|TRBV2|-
CASALASQETQYF
TGTGCCAGCGCTCTAGCAAGCCAAGAGACCCAGTACTTC
>TRBJ2-7|13|few|TRBV5-1|TRBD1
CASQGQGANEQYF
TGCGCCAGCCAAGGACAGGGGGCTAACGAGCAGTACTTC
>TRBJ2-5|14|-|TRBV20-1|-
CSASPGSKQETQYF
TGCAGTGCTAGTCCCGGGAGTAAACAAGAGACCCAGTACTTC
>TRBJ2-7|13|few|TRBV15|-
CATSRELWGEQYF
TGTGCCACCAGCAGAGAGCTGTGGGGCGAGCAGTACTTC
>TRBJ2-3|16|-|TRBV19|-
CASSLRQGESTDTQYF
TGTGCCAGTAGTCTACGACAAGGGGAATCCACAGATACGCAGTATTTT
>TRBJ2-2|14|few|TRBV2|-
CASRTLQGTGELFF
TGTGCCAGCAGGACCCTACAGGGTACCGGGGAGCTGTTTTTT
>TRBJ2-7|15|-|TRBV9|TRBD1
CASSVGGDRGYEQYF
TGTGCCAGCAGCGTAGGGGGAGACAGGGGGTACGAGCAGTACTTC